This TCR beta chain was retrieved from a study of blood T cell repertoires in COVID-19. TCRdb's table, derived via immunoSEQ multiplex PCR, lists solely in-frame clones and lacks some. The sample holds a few hundred thousand clones, approximately 90% seen once. This CDR3 spans 15 amino acids. Per the germline V gene, CDR1 is SGHRS and CDR2 is YFSETQ. With 0 bases removed from V and 4 bases from J, the gap between germline ends came to 13 bases. The V and J genes are TRBV5-1 and TRBJ2-5; D may be TRBD2 (6 bases). The TCR comes from a man under 40 with acute or convalescent COVID-19. The sample consisted of peripheral blood. The CDR3 region has the DNA TGCGCCAGCAGCTTGGTCCCGGGAGTTGCAGAGACCCAGTACTTC. It translates to CASSLVPGVAETQYF.